These T cell receptor beta chains were read from a single sample in a study of human T cells and chemical hapten exposure. TCRdb fed the RACE reads into MiXCR, producing one record per CDR3 protein. The sample has around 69,000 distinct CDR3 sequences; around 9.5% are singletons. The sample in question was whole blood, obtained in connection with sensitization to the hapten diphenylcyclopropenone (DPC). The source is a woman between 40 and 50 years old with alopecia areata. Some clones in this sample may be carry-over from other donors' samples. The CDR3 runs from the conserved cysteine through the conserved F or W. Each record gives: clone size, V gene, D gene, J gene, CDR3 protein. D genes are given only for firm matches. Only part of the rows carry a size: once, few, many, or a class if the clone is expanded.

clone size: .; V gene: TRBV11-2; D gene: .; J gene: TRBJ1-6; CDR3 protein: CASSFARDPSALASYNSPLHF
clone size: once; V gene: TRBV9; D gene: .; J gene: TRBJ2-1; CDR3 protein: CASSGVWWRGHNKQFF
clone size: many; V gene: TRBV20-1; D gene: TRBD1; J gene: TRBJ2-7; CDR3 protein: CSASPFTTGTAYSEQYF
clone size: many; V gene: TRBV19; D gene: .; J gene: TRBJ1-5; CDR3 protein: CASTLGPGSMPQHF
clone size: few; V gene: TRBV30; D gene: .; J gene: TRBJ1-1; CDR3 protein: CAWRRGVGPNTEAFF
clone size: many; V gene: TRBV4-1; D gene: .; J gene: TRBJ1-1; CDR3 protein: CASSQEAYTEAFF
clone size: few; V gene: TRBV15; D gene: .; J gene: TRBJ2-1; CDR3 protein: CATSRDQPSYNEQFF
clone size: few; V gene: TRBV28; D gene: TRBD2; J gene: TRBJ2-7; CDR3 protein: CASSFPAWSGAYEQYF
clone size: .; V gene: TRBV5-1; D gene: .; J gene: TRBJ1-5; CDR3 protein: CASSFYPESNQPQHF
clone size: .; V gene: TRBV18; D gene: .; J gene: TRBJ2-3; CDR3 protein: CASSPGSVDTQYF
clone size: many; V gene: TRBV15; D gene: .; J gene: TRBJ2-4; CDR3 protein: CATSQGAKNIQYF
clone size: few; V gene: TRBV12-3/TRBV12-4; D gene: TRBD2; J gene: TRBJ2-1; CDR3 protein: CASSPLTSGNREQFF
clone size: many; V gene: TRBV7-9; D gene: .; J gene: TRBJ2-1; CDR3 protein: CASSPQSLRDEQFF
clone size: many; V gene: TRBV5-6; D gene: .; J gene: TRBJ1-6; CDR3 protein: CASSFGSSVSPLHF
clone size: many; V gene: TRBV5-1; D gene: .; J gene: TRBJ2-2; CDR3 protein: CASSVGGTARVTGELFF
clone size: .; V gene: TRBV11-2; D gene: TRBD1; J gene: TRBJ1-1; CDR3 protein: CASSSSRTGEAFF
clone size: .; V gene: TRBV28; D gene: .; J gene: TRBJ1-3; CDR3 protein: CASLGVVNTIYF
clone size: few; V gene: TRBV12-3/TRBV12-4; D gene: .; J gene: TRBJ2-7; CDR3 protein: CASSLQGTGSFEQYF
clone size: .; V gene: TRBV12-3/TRBV12-4; D gene: .; J gene: TRBJ2-2; CDR3 protein: CASRPGLPGLGELFF
clone size: many; V gene: TRBV5-1; D gene: TRBD2; J gene: TRBJ2-3; CDR3 protein: CASQTSARPDTQYF
clone size: few; V gene: TRBV19; D gene: .; J gene: TRBJ2-5; CDR3 protein: CASSTGPQETQYF
clone size: many; V gene: TRBV5-1; D gene: TRBD1; J gene: TRBJ2-1; CDR3 protein: CASSLLKTGTANEQFF
clone size: few; V gene: TRBV10-3; D gene: .; J gene: TRBJ2-1; CDR3 protein: CAISESKGRNEQFF
clone size: many; V gene: TRBV5-4; D gene: TRBD1; J gene: TRBJ2-2; CDR3 protein: CASSPQGAWNTGELFF
clone size: .; V gene: TRBV11-2; D gene: .; J gene: TRBJ2-1; CDR3 protein: CASSLGPRGSFF
clone size: .; V gene: TRBV13; D gene: TRBD2; J gene: TRBJ2-1; CDR3 protein: CASSFDAGGYNEQFF
clone size: many; V gene: TRBV7-9; D gene: TRBD1; J gene: TRBJ2-1; CDR3 protein: CASSFRTGRNEQFF
clone size: many; V gene: TRBV14; D gene: .; J gene: TRBJ2-7; CDR3 protein: CASSRTGHPYEQYF
clone size: many; V gene: TRBV2; D gene: .; J gene: TRBJ1-4; CDR3 protein: CASSAKSTNEKLFF
clone size: .; V gene: TRBV6-2/TRBV6-3; D gene: .; J gene: TRBJ2-5; CDR3 protein: CASSPDLPGETQYF
clone size: many; V gene: TRBV9; D gene: TRBD1; J gene: TRBJ1-3; CDR3 protein: CASSSYGTGDAGNTIYF
clone size: many; V gene: TRBV5-5; D gene: .; J gene: TRBJ1-1; CDR3 protein: CASGKGVGATEAFF
clone size: many; V gene: TRBV7-3; D gene: .; J gene: TRBJ1-1; CDR3 protein: CASGTGNTEAFF
clone size: few; V gene: TRBV7-9; D gene: TRBD1; J gene: TRBJ1-4; CDR3 protein: CASSLPGQVEKLFF
clone size: many; V gene: TRBV9; D gene: .; J gene: TRBJ2-2; CDR3 protein: CASSVSGAGELFF
clone size: many; V gene: TRBV20-1; D gene: TRBD1; J gene: TRBJ2-3; CDR3 protein: CSAKDRGLTDTQYF